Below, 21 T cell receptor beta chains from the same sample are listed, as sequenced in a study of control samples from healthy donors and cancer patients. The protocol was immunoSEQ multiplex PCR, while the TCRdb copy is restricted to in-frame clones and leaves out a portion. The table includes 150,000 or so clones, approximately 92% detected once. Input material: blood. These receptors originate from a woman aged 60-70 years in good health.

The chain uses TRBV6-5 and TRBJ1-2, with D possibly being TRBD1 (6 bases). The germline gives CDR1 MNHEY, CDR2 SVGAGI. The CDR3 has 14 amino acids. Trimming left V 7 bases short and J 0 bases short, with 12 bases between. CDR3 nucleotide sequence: TGTGCCAGCACAAAAGGGGACACTAACTATGGCTACACCTTC. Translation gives CASTKGDTNYGYTF.

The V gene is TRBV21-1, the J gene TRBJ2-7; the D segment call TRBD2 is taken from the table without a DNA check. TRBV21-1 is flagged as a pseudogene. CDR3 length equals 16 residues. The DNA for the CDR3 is TGTGCCAGCAGGGGGTTTCGGCTAGCGGGCTCCTACGAGCAGTACTTC. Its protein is CASRGFRLAGSYEQYF.

CDR3 coding DNA: TGTGCCAGCAGGCAACAGGGGAGGGGCTACACCTTC. This encodes CASRQQGRGYTF. V gene TRBV6-5 combines with J gene TRBJ1-2; TRBD1 agrees at 7 bases. Germline values: CDR1 MNHEY, CDR2 SVGAGI. V lost 6 bases to trimming and J lost 8 bases; unmatched junction nucleotides: 6. The length of the CDR3 is 12 residues.

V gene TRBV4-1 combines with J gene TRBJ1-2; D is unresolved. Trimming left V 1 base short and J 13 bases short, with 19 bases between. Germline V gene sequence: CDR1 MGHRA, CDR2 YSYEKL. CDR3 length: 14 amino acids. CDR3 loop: CASSQVRSGSAITF. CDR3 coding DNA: TGCGCCAGCAGCCAAGTTCGGTCGGGATCGGCGATCACCTTC.

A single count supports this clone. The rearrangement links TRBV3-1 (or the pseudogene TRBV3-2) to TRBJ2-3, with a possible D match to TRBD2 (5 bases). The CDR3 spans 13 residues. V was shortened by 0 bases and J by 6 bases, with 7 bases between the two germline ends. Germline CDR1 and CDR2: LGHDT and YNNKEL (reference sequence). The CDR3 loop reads CASSQELADTQYF. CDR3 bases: TGTGCCAGCAGCCAAGAGTTAGCGGATACGCAGTATTTT.

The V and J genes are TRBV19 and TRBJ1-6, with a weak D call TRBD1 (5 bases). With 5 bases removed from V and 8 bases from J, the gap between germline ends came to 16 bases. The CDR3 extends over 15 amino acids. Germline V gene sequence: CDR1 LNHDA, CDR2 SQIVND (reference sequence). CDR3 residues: CASSSTSGGDSPLHF. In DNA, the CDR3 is TGTGCCAGTAGTTCCACGTCGGGGGGTGATTCACCCCTCCACTTT.

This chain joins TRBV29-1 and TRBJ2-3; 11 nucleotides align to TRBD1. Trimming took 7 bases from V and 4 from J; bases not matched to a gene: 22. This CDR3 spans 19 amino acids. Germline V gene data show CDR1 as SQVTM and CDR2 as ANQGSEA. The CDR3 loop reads CSAQHTRSLPGQGADTQYF. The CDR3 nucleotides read TGCAGCGCGCAACATACCCGTTCCCTTCCGGGACAGGGGGCAGATACGCAGTATTTT.

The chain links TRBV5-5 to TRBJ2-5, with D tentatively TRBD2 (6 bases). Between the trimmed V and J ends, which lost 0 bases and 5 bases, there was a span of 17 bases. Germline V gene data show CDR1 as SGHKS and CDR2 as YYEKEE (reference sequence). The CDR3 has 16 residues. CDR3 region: CASSLAIRQAGETQYF. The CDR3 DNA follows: TGTGCCAGCAGCTTGGCCATTCGTCAGGCGGGGGAGACCCAGTACTTC.

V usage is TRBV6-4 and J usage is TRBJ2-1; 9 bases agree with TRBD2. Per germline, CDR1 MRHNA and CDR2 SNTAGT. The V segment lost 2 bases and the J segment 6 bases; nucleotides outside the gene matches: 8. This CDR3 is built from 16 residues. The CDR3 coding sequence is TGTGCCAGCAGTGACCGGCCTAGCGGGGCCGGCAATGAGCAGTTCTTC. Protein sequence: CASSDRPSGAGNEQFF.

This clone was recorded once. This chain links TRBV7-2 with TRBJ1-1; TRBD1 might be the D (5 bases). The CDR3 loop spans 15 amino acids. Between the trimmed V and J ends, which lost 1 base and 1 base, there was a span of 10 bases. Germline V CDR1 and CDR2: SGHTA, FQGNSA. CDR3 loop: CASSLGGTENTEAFF. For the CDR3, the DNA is TGTGCCAGCAGCTTAGGCGGGACGGAGAACACTGAAGCTTTCTTT.

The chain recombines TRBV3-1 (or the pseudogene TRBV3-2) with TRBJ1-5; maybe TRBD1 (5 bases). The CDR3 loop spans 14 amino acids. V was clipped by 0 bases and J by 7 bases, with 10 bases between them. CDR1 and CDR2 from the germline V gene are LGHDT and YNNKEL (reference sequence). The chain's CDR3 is CASSQDHGGQPQHF. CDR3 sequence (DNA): TGTGCCAGCAGCCAAGATCACGGGGGGCAGCCCCAGCATTTT.

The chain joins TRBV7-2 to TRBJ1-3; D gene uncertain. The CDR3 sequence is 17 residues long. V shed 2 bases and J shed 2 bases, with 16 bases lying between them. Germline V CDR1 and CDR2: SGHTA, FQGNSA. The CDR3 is CASSLSAHSLTGNTIYF. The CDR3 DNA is TGTGCCAGCAGCTTATCGGCCCACTCCCTTACTGGAAACACCATATATTTT.

The CDR3 DNA reads as TGTGCCAGCAGTCACCCCGGGGGGCTCCAGCATTTT. It is translated as CASSHPGGLQHF. The rearrangement uses TRBV7-8 and TRBJ1-5, with D possibly matching TRBD1 (6 bases). The germline V gene has CDR1 SGHVS and CDR2 FQNEAQ. The CDR3 has 12 amino acids. Trimming left V 6 bases short and J 12 bases short, with 15 bases between.

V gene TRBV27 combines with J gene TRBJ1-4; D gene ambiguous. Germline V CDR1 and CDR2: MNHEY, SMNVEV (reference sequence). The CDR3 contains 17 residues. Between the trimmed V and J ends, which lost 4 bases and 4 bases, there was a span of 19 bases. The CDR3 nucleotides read TGTGCCAGCAGTTCCCGCCGGCAAGGCGTTGATAATGAAAAACTGTTTTTT. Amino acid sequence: CASSSRRQGVDNEKLFF. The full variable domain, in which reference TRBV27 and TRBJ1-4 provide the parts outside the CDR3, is EAQVTQNPRYLITVTGKKLTVTCSQNMNHEYMSWYRQDPGLGLRQIYYSMNVEVTDKGDVPEGYKVSRKEKRNFPLILESPSPNQTSLYFCASSSRRQGVDNEKLFFGSGTQLSVL.

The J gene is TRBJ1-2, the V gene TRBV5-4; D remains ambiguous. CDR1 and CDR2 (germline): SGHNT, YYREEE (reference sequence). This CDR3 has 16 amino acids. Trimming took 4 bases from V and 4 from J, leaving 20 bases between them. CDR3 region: CASSHPTPSEGYGYTF. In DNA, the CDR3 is TGTGCCAGCAGCCACCCGACCCCGTCGGAGGGCTATGGCTACACCTTC.

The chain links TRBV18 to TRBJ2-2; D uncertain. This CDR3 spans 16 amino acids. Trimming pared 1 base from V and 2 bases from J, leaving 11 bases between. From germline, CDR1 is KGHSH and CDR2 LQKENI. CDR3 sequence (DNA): TGTGCCAGCTCACCACGCCAGGTCTCAAACACCGGGGAGCTGTTTTTT. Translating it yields CASSPRQVSNTGELFF.

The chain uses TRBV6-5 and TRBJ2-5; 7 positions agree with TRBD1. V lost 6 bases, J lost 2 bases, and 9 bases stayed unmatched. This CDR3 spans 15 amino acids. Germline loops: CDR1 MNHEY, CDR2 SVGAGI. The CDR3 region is CASRPGQPMQETQYF. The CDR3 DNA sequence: TGTGCCAGCAGGCCGGGACAGCCCATGCAAGAGACCCAGTACTTC.

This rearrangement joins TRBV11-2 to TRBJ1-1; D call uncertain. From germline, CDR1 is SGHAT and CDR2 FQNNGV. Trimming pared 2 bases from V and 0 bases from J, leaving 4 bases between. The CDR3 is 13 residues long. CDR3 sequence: CASSLRVNTEAFF. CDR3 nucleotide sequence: TGTGCCAGCAGCTTAAGGGTGAACACTGAAGCTTTCTTT.

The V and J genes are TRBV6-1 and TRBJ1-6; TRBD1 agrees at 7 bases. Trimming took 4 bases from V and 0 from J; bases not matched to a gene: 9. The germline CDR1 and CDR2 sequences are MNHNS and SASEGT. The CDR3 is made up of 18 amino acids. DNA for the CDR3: TGTGCCAGCAGTGCCGGGACAGCTTCTAGCTCCTATAATTCACCCCTCCACTTT. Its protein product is CASSAGTASSSYNSPLHF.

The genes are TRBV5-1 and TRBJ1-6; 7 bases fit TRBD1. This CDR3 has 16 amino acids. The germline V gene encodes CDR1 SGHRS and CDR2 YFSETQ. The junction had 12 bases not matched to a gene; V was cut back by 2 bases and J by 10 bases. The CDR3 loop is CASSFSRQGEGSPLHF. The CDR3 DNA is TGCGCCAGCAGCTTCTCTCGACAGGGTGAGGGCTCACCCCTCCACTTT.

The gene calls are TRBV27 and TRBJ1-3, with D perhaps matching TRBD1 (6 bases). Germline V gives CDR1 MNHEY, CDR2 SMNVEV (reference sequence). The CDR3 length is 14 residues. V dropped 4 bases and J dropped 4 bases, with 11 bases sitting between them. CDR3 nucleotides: TGTGCCAGCAGTTCTGGGGGCGAGGGAAACACCATATATTTT. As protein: CASSSGGEGNTIYF.